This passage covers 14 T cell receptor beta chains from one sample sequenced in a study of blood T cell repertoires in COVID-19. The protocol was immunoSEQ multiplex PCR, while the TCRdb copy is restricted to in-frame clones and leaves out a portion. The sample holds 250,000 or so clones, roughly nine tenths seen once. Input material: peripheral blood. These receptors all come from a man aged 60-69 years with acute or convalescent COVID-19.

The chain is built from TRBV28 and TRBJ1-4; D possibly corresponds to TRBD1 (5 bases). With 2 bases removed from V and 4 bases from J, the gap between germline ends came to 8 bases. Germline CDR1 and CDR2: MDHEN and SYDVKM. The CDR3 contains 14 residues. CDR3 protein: CASSLARVNEKLFF. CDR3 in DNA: TGTGCCAGCAGTTTAGCCAGGGTTAATGAAAAACTGTTTTTT. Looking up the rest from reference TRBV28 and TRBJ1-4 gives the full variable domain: DVKVTQSSRYLVKRTGEKVFLECVQDMDHENMFWYRQDPGLGLRLIYFSYDVKMKEKGDIPEGYSVSREKKERFSLILESASTNQTSMYLCASSLARVNEKLFFGSGTQLSVL.

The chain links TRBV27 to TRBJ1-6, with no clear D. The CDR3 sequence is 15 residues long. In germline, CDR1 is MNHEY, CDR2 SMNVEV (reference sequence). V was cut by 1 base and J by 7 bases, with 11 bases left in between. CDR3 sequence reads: CASSLLAGSNSPLHF. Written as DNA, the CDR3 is TGTGCCAGCAGTTTATTAGCGGGTAGCAATTCACCCCTCCACTTT.

The CDR3 loop reads CASSQLTGSIGYTF. The CDR3 nucleotides are TGTGCCAGCAGCCAACTTACAGGTTCGATTGGCTACACCTTC. This rearrangement joins TRBV14 to TRBJ1-2; D is possibly TRBD1 (5 bases). Looked up from germline, CDR1 is SGHDN and CDR2 is FVKESK. The CDR3 length is 14 residues. Deletions cut 2 bases from V and 7 bases from J, with 14 bases between.

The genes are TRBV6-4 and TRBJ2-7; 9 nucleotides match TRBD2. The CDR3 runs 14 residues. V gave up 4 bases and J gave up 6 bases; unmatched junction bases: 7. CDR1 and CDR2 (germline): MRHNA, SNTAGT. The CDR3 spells CASSAIAGVGEQYF. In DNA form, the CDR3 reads TGTGCCAGCAGTGCTATAGCGGGAGTAGGCGAGCAGTACTTC.

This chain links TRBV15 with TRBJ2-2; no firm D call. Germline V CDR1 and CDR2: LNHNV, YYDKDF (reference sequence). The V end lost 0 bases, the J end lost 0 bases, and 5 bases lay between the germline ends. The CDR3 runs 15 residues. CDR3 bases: TGTGCCACCAGCAGAGATTCCGCGAACACCGGGGAGCTGTTTTTT. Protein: CATSRDSANTGELFF.

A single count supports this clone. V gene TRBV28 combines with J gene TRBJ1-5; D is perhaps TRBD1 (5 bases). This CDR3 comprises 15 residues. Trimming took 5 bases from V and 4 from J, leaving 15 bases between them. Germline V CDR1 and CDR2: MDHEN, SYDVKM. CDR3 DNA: TGTGCCAGCAGTAAGACAGCGGGTAATAATCAGCCCCAGCATTTT. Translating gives CASSKTAGNNQPQHF.

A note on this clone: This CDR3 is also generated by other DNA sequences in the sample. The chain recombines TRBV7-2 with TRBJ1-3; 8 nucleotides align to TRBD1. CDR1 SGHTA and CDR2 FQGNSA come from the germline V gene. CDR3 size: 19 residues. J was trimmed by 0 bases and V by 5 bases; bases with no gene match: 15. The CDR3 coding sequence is TGTGCCAGCAGCCCTATGAGAGGGAGGACAGGGATCTCTGGAAACACCATATATTTT. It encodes CASSPMRGRTGISGNTIYF.

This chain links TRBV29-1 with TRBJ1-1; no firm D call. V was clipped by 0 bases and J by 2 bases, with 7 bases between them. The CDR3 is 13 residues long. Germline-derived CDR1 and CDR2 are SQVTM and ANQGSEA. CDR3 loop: CSVEEMANTEAFF. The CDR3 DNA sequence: TGCAGCGTTGAAGAAATGGCCAACACTGAAGCTTTCTTT.

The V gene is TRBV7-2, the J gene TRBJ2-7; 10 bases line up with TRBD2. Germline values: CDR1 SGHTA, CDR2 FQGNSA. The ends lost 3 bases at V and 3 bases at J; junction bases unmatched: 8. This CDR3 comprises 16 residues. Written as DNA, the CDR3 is TGTGCCAGCAGCTTTGAACTAGCGGGGCTTAACTACGAGCAGTACTTC. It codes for CASSFELAGLNYEQYF.

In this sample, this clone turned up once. The CDR3 sequence: CASRPSRQGVYYNEQFF. CDR3 DNA sequence: TGTGCCAGCAGACCCTCCCGACAGGGAGTATACTACAATGAGCAGTTCTTC. The rearrangement uses TRBV28 and TRBJ2-1, with 7 bases matching TRBD1. CDR3 length: 17 residues. V lost 6 bases, J lost 3 bases, and 14 bases stayed unmatched. Germline V lookup: CDR1 MDHEN, CDR2 SYDVKM.

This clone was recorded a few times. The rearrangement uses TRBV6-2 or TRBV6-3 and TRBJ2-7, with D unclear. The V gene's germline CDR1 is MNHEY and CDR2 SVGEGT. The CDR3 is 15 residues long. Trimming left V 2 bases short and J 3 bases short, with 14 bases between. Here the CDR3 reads CASSYDPPPNYEQYF. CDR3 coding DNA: TGTGCCAGCAGTTACGATCCCCCTCCTAACTACGAGCAGTACTTC.

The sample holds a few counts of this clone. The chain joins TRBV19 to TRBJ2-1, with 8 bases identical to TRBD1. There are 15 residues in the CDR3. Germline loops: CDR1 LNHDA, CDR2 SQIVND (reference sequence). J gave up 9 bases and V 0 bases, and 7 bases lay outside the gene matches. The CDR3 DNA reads TGTGCCAGTAGTATAGACAGGGGGCGTAATGTTGAGCAGTTCTTC. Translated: CASSIDRGRNVEQFF. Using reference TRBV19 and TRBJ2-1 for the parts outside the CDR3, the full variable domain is DGGITQSPKYLFRKEGQNVTLSCEQNLNHDAMYWYRQDPGQGLRLIYYSQIVNDFQKGDIAEGYSVSREKKESFPLTVTSAQKNPTAFYLCASSIDRGRNVEQFFGPGTRLTVL.

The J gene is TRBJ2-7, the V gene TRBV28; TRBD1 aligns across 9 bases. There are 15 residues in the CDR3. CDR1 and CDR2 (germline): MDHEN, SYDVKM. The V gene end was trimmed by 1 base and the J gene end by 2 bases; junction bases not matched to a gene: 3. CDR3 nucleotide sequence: TGTGCCAGCAGTTTATCCGGACAGGGGACCTACGAGCAGTACTTC. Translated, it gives CASSLSGQGTYEQYF.

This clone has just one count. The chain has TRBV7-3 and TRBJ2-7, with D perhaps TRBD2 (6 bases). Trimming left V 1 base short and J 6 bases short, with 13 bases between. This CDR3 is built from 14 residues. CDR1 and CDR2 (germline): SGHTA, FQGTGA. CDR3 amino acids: CASSLSGTPGEQYF. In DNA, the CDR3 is TGTGCCAGCAGCTTAAGCGGGACTCCCGGCGAGCAGTACTTC.